This entry describes one TCR beta chain. This clone was seen a handful of times. Its specific antigen is unknown. Base quality data are lacking; no much larger clone is found one base away. The sample's time point label, decoded: new active TB diagnosis, blood taken before or within 7 days of starting treatment. Patients with active tuberculosis were defined as newly diagnosed, HIV-seronegative South African adults aged 18 years or older. Confirmation of active tuberculosis was obtained by positive sputum smear microscopy and/or positive M. tuberculosis culture. Immunosequencing of unsorted cryopreserved PBMC covered, on average, about 93,000 T cells per clinical donor. The entry originates in a study of T cells in tuberculosis (dated 2018 in TCRdb). Concerning the study at large: The study combined CD1B tetramers and high-throughput TCR immunosequencing to characterize T cells specific for the mycobacterial lipid antigen glucose monomycolate (GMM). IGRA-negative adolescents, IGRA-positive adolescents with latent tuberculosis and adults with active tuberculosis, around nine per group, were compared in a South African clinical cohort. Active tuberculosis patient PBMC were archived before or within 7 days of starting standard anti-tuberculosis treatment.

Paper-wide results and their limitations: Using GEM motif frequencies, a classifier achieved under 75% accuracy, whereas a classifier built on the diverse GMM-specific repertoire got to approximately 90% accuracy (AUROC around 0.89). Compared with IGRA-negative controls, TCR-alpha repertoires from active tuberculosis had smaller mean NN-distances to GMM-specific TCRs, which suggests clonal expansion of these TCRs. Clinical samples were chosen by availability of cryopreserved specimens, and active tuberculosis cases were adults while controls were adolescents. The smaller NN-distances were partly driven by shorter CDR3-alpha lengths in active tuberculosis patients, and the difference for TCR-beta did not reach statistical significance.

TCR libraries were generated with the immunoSEQ multiplex PCR assay, using TCR-beta and/or TCR-alpha/delta assays for each sample. The Illumina high-throughput platform was used to sequence the amplified TCR libraries. Per the source publication's procedure: Clustering and dimensionality reduction relied on pairwise TCRdist distances among GMM-specific receptors from T cells that were either sorted ex vivo or expanded in vitro. The score assigned to each clinical repertoire was mean NN-distance, meaning the average TCRdist to the nearest 10% of tetramer-positive reference sequences. GEM TCR motif frequency was calculated as the fraction of unique TCRs that matched known GEM sequences by V/J usage and CDR3 length. Linear discriminant analysis with leave-one-out cross-validation, implemented in scikit-learn, was used to classify active tuberculosis. TCRdb holds this immuneACCESS table with in-frame rearrangements only. Some clones are missing; in checked studies, unresolved V genes explain under half, and the rest has no known cause. The D gene and trimming were derived from the DNA, and the V and J assignments and clone size from that table. This sample is represented by 47,000 or so clones; nearly 95% of them were singletons. The ten largest clones add up to about 1.5% of the sample.

This clonotype was obtained from an adult with tuberculosis. The sequences come from PBMCs, collected at tuberculosis diagnosis.

The DNA sequence is as follows: TGTGCCAGCAGTCCAGGGTATAGCAATCAGCCCCAGCATTTT. This gives the protein CASSPGYSNQPQHF. This receptor chain uses TRBV27 and TRBJ1-5; the D gene is possibly TRBD1, with 5 bases matching. Measured from the cysteine to the phenylalanine, the CDR3 is 14 residues long. This entry keeps only the CDR3 DNA: 42 bases, framed from base 1. Cut back by 5 bases and 0 bases, the V and J ends lie 8 bases apart. Looking up the germline V gene (reference sequence) yields CDR1 MNHEY and CDR2 SMNVEV.